This passage covers 14 T cell receptor beta chains from one sample sequenced in a study of T-cell reconstitution after alpha-beta-depleted transplantation in children. TCRbeta library preparation incorporated unique molecular identifiers. TCRdb reanalysed the PCR reads using MiXCR and keeps one entry per CDR3 protein. In the table there are 200,000 to 300,000 distinct CDR3 sequences, 25% of which are singletons. The sequencing used PBMCs, collected before TCRalphabeta/CD19-depleted stem cell transplant. All receptors derive from a girl aged 2 to 10 with Fanconi anemia, due to receive a stem cell transplant.

This clonotype was observed a handful of times. The V gene is TRBV29-1, the J gene TRBJ2-7, with a weak D call TRBD2 (6 bases). The length of the CDR3 is 12 residues. V dropped 5 bases and J dropped 2 bases, with 10 bases sitting between them. Looked up from germline, CDR1 is SQVTM and CDR2 is ANQGSEA. In DNA form, the CDR3 reads TGCAGCGTTATTGGGGGGACCTACGAGCAGTACTTC. The encoded protein is CSVIGGTYEQYF.

This clonotype was picked up many times. The CDR3: CSARDSGTDYGYTF. DNA of the CDR3: TGCAGTGCTAGAGATTCTGGGACCGACTATGGCTACACCTTC. The V gene is TRBV20-1, the J gene TRBJ1-2; D perhaps matches TRBD1 (5 bases). The CDR3 sequence is 14 residues long. Germline lookup yields CDR1 DFQATT and CDR2 SNEGSKA (reference sequence). V dropped 0 bases and J dropped 3 bases, with 11 bases sitting between them.

The chain joins TRBV3-1 to TRBJ2-1, with D unclear. Looked up from germline, CDR1 is LGHDT and CDR2 is YNNKEL (reference sequence). The ends were cut back, 2 bases at V and 6 bases at J, with 8 bases in the middle. The CDR3 contains 13 residues. CDR3 amino acids: CASSQLSVNEQFF. The CDR3 DNA sequence: TGTGCCAGCAGCCAATTGAGTGTCAATGAGCAGTTCTTC.

As for this clonotype: It may be a read error: a sequence one base away is much more abundant. The genes are TRBV21-1 and TRBJ2-5; the DNA was not used to check the table's D call, TRBD2. TRBV21-1 is annotated as a pseudogene. There are 18 residues in the CDR3. The CDR3 DNA is TGTGCCAGCAGCAAAGAGAGGACTAGCGGGAGGTACCAAGAGACCCAGTACTTC. This encodes CASSKERTSGRYQETQYF.

The chain couples TRBV12-3 or TRBV12-4 to TRBJ1-5; TRBD1 agrees at 9 bases. The junction had 10 bases not matched to a gene; V was cut back by 10 bases and J by 0 bases. CDR3 length: 16 residues. The CDR3 protein is CATGTGHPYSNQPQHF. DNA of the CDR3: TGTGCCACCGGGACAGGGCATCCCTATAGCAATCAGCCCCAGCATTTT.

In this sample, this clonotype turned up many times. The gene calls are TRBV29-1 and TRBJ2-7; tentative D call: TRBD1 (6 bases). This CDR3 region has 13 residues. CDR1 is SQVTM and CDR2 is ANQGSEA in the germline V gene. V lost 4 bases, J lost 12 bases, and 22 bases lay in between. The CDR3 sequence: CSVGSDRTSGTYF. The CDR3 DNA sequence: TGCAGCGTTGGGTCTGACAGGACCTCCGGGACGTACTTC.

This clonotype occurred a few times. The rearrangement joins TRBV20-1 to TRBJ2-1, with D hard to call. Germline CDR1 reads DFQATT; CDR2 reads SNEGSKA (reference sequence). There are 10 residues in the CDR3. V dropped 3 bases and J dropped 7 bases, with 4 bases sitting between them. CDR3 amino acids: CSASRNEQFF. Here the CDR3 DNA reads TGCAGTGCTAGCAGGAATGAGCAGTTCTTC.

This clonotype occurred many times. The chain joins TRBV28 to TRBJ1-4, with D hard to call. The CDR3 loop spans 12 amino acids. The V and J ends lost 3 bases and 6 bases respectively, with 5 bases between them. The germline CDR1 and CDR2 sequences are MDHEN and SYDVKM. The CDR3 reads CASSFVDEKLFF. CDR3 sequence (DNA): TGTGCCAGCAGTTTCGTAGATGAAAAACTGTTTTTT.

The CDR3 coding sequence is TGTGCCAGCACCGCGACGGGACAGCCTAATGAAAAACTGTTTTTT. Residues: CASTATGQPNEKLFF. The chain employs TRBV12-3 or TRBV12-4 and TRBJ1-4; 7 nucleotides align to TRBD1. The V gene end was trimmed by 7 bases and the J gene end by 3 bases; junction bases not matched to a gene: 8. This CDR3 contains 15 residues.

The CDR3 DNA sequence: TGTGCCACCAGTGACGGATCGATCAATCAGCCCCAGCATTTT. Its translation: CATSDGSINQPQHF. The genes are TRBV24-1 and TRBJ1-5, with D unclear. V gave up 4 bases and J gave up 3 bases, with 9 bases separating them. The germline V gene has CDR1 KGHDR and CDR2 SFDVKD. This CDR3 is 14 amino acids long.

This clonotype was found a few times. Written as DNA, the CDR3 is TGCAGCGTAGTTGAGGGGATAAACGAGCAGTACTTC. This encodes CSVVEGINEQYF. The chain has TRBV29-1 and TRBJ2-7; D assignment may be TRBD1 or TRBD2 (5 bases each). V shed 6 bases and J shed 5 bases, with 14 bases lying between them. This CDR3 has 12 amino acids. The germline V gene encodes CDR1 SQVTM and CDR2 ANQGSEA.

This clonotype has ten or more counts. The J gene is TRBJ2-7, the V gene TRBV29-1; D possibly corresponds to TRBD1 (5 bases). Looked up from germline, CDR1 is SQVTM and CDR2 is ANQGSEA. The CDR3 is 11 residues long. The V end was cut by 6 bases, the J end by 1 base, with 7 bases between. CDR3 sequence reads: CSVQGSYEQYF. The CDR3 coding sequence is TGCAGCGTCCAGGGATCCTACGAGCAGTACTTC.

This clonotype occurred a few times. V and J are TRBV20-1 and TRBJ1-1; no clear D gene. V was trimmed by 1 base and J by 5 bases, leaving 17 bases between them. The germline CDR1 and CDR2 sequences are DFQATT and SNEGSKA (reference sequence). The CDR3 runs 15 residues. The CDR3 here is CSARVPRTARTEAFF. The CDR3 DNA is TGCAGTGCTAGAGTACCCAGGACCGCGAGGACTGAAGCTTTCTTT.

This clonotype appeared many times. This rearrangement joins TRBV20-1 to TRBJ2-7; D is tentatively TRBD1 or TRBD2 (5 bases each). V shed 1 base and J shed 3 bases, with 16 bases lying between them. This CDR3 is 15 amino acids long. Germline V gene sequence: CDR1 DFQATT, CDR2 SNEGSKA (reference sequence). The CDR3 coding sequence is TGCAGTGCTAGAGCTCCCGGGACGGAATTCTACGAGCAGTACTTC. Encoded protein: CSARAPGTEFYEQYF.